The rows below give T cell receptor beta chains drawn from one sample of a study of T cells in localized non-small cell lung cancer. TCRdb's copy holds only in-frame clones and misses some; the assay was immunoSEQ multiplex PCR. The sample lists some 64,000 clones; about four fifths were seen once. The input for sequencing was PBMCs, taken before any cancer treatment. The receptors here all came from a man between 40 and 69 years old with stage II lung adenocarcinoma. Both conserved end residues are part of each CDR3. The order of the fields is V gene, J gene, clone size, D gene, CDR3 DNA, CDR3 protein. The D gene is left open where the match is weak. Clone size is not always given. Where it is, it says once, few, many or a class for expanded clones.

v_call: TRBV9; j_call: TRBJ2-2; clone_size: NA; d_call: NA; cdr3_nt: TGTGCCAGCAGCGCCTCTGGGACCGGGGAGCTGTTTTTT; cdr3_aa: CASSASGTGELFF
v_call: TRBV7-9; j_call: TRBJ1-1; clone_size: NA; d_call: NA; cdr3_nt: TGTGCCAGCAGCCCGGGACTGCCGAACACTGAAGCTTTCTTT; cdr3_aa: CASSPGLPNTEAFF
v_call: TRBV7-9; j_call: TRBJ2-7; clone_size: NA; d_call: NA; cdr3_nt: TGTGCCAGCAGCTTAGCGTGGAGCTACGAGCAGTACTTC; cdr3_aa: CASSLAWSYEQYF
v_call: TRBV7-9; j_call: TRBJ2-5; clone_size: NA; d_call: NA; cdr3_nt: TGTGCCAGCAGCTCCCCTTTTCTGGGGGAAGAGACCCAGTACTTC; cdr3_aa: CASSSPFLGEETQYF
v_call: TRBV18; j_call: TRBJ1-5; clone_size: NA; d_call: TRBD1; cdr3_nt: TGTGCCAGCTCACCGGACAGGGGGGGCTCTAGCAATCAGCCCCAGCATTTT; cdr3_aa: CASSPDRGGSSNQPQHF
v_call: TRBV11-2; j_call: TRBJ2-5; clone_size: NA; d_call: TRBD1; cdr3_nt: TGTGCCAGCAGCTCGGGACAGGGATACGAGACCCAGTACTTC; cdr3_aa: CASSSGQGYETQYF
v_call: TRBV9; j_call: TRBJ2-1; clone_size: NA; d_call: NA; cdr3_nt: TGTGCCAGCAGCGTAGAACCAGCGAGTGGTGAGCAGTTCTTC; cdr3_aa: CASSVEPASGEQFF
v_call: TRBV10-3; j_call: TRBJ2-2; clone_size: NA; d_call: TRBD1; cdr3_nt: TGTGCCATCAGGGAGACAGGGCTCAACACCGGGGAGCTGTTTTTT; cdr3_aa: CAIRETGLNTGELFF
v_call: TRBV19; j_call: TRBJ2-1; clone_size: once; d_call: NA; cdr3_nt: TGTGCCAGTAGGATACTCTTTGGGACCCGGCGCGGTGAGCAGTTCTTC; cdr3_aa: CASRILFGTRRGEQFF
v_call: TRBV6-6; j_call: TRBJ2-7; clone_size: NA; d_call: NA; cdr3_nt: TGTGCCAGCAGTTACTCGAGGCGTGGCAGGGGCTACGAGCAGTACTTC; cdr3_aa: CASSYSRRGRGYEQYF
v_call: TRBV10-3; j_call: TRBJ2-1; clone_size: once; d_call: TRBD2; cdr3_nt: TGTGCCATCAGTGAGTCTGGGGGACTAGCCTACAATGAGCAGTTCTTC; cdr3_aa: CAISESGGLAYNEQFF
v_call: TRBV19; j_call: TRBJ1-3; clone_size: once; d_call: TRBD1; cdr3_nt: TGTGCCAGTCAGGCCTTAACCGGGACAGGGGGGAACACCATATATTTT; cdr3_aa: CASQALTGTGGNTIYF
v_call: TRBV30; j_call: TRBJ1-2; clone_size: NA; d_call: TRBD1; cdr3_nt: TGTGCCTGGAGTCGACCAGGGACAGCATATGGCTACACCTTC; cdr3_aa: CAWSRPGTAYGYTF
v_call: TRBV19; j_call: TRBJ1-3; clone_size: NA; d_call: NA; cdr3_nt: TGTGCCAGCTTTAGGGGGACTGCCTCTGGAAACACCATATATTTT; cdr3_aa: CASFRGTASGNTIYF
v_call: TRBV18; j_call: TRBJ1-1; clone_size: NA; d_call: NA; cdr3_nt: TGTGCCAGCTCGCAAACAGGGAACACTGAAGCTTTCTTT; cdr3_aa: CASSQTGNTEAFF
v_call: TRBV19; j_call: TRBJ1-2; clone_size: few; d_call: NA; cdr3_nt: TGTGCCAGTAGTATAGCAAACAGGGAGGCCTATGGCTACACCTTC; cdr3_aa: CASSIANREAYGYTF